Listed below are T cell receptor beta chains from one sample, sequenced in a study of shared clonotypes between healthy human individuals. Produced via immunoSEQ multiplex PCR; TCRdb's table is partial and in-frame only. This table has roughly 2 million clones, 85% to 95% appearing once. Sample: naive CD8+ T cells sorted from blood. The receptors stem from a young man in good health. CDR3s include the opening cysteine and the closing phenylalanine or tryptophan. Each record gives: clone size, J gene, V gene, D gene, CDR3 protein, CDR3 DNA. D genes are given only for firm matches. Clone size is not always given. Where it is, it says once, few, many or a class for expanded clones.

clone size: once
J gene: TRBJ2-1
V gene: TRBV7-8
D gene: .
CDR3 protein: CASSLPMTLSWQFF
CDR3 DNA: TGTGCCAGCAGCTTACCGATGACACTTTCCTGGCAGTTCTTC

clone size: .
J gene: TRBJ2-7
V gene: TRBV19
D gene: .
CDR3 protein: CASSIGQLEYEQYF
CDR3 DNA: TGTGCCAGTAGTATTGGGCAGTTGGAGTACGAGCAGTACTTC

clone size: .
J gene: TRBJ2-7
V gene: TRBV7-9
D gene: .
CDR3 protein: CAIQGYNEQYF
CDR3 DNA: TGTGCCATACAGGGTTACAACGAGCAGTACTTC

clone size: .
J gene: TRBJ2-7
V gene: TRBV5-1
D gene: .
CDR3 protein: CASSLSLTGAIYEQYF
CDR3 DNA: TGCGCCAGCAGCTTAAGTTTAACGGGGGCCATCTACGAGCAGTACTTC

clone size: .
J gene: TRBJ1-2
V gene: TRBV6-1
D gene: .
CDR3 protein: CASSEGLLYGYTF
CDR3 DNA: TGTGCCAGCAGTGAAGGTCTCTTATATGGCTACACCTTC

clone size: .
J gene: TRBJ2-7
V gene: TRBV5-6
D gene: .
CDR3 protein: CASSPSGYEQYF
CDR3 DNA: TGTGCCAGCAGCCCGTCGGGCTACGAGCAGTACTTC

clone size: .
J gene: TRBJ2-7
V gene: TRBV28
D gene: TRBD2
CDR3 protein: CASSPLAEHYEQYF
CDR3 DNA: TGTGCCAGCAGTCCGCTAGCGGAGCACTACGAGCAGTACTTC

clone size: .
J gene: TRBJ2-3
V gene: TRBV28
D gene: TRBD2
CDR3 protein: CASSPGLAGDYDTQYF
CDR3 DNA: TGTGCCAGCAGTCCAGGACTAGCCGGAGATTACGATACGCAGTATTTT

clone size: .
J gene: TRBJ1-1
V gene: TRBV27
D gene: .
CDR3 protein: CASSLGGGTEAFF
CDR3 DNA: TGTGCCAGCAGTTTGGGAGGGGGCACTGAAGCTTTCTTT

clone size: .
J gene: TRBJ1-3
V gene: TRBV2
D gene: .
CDR3 protein: CARGSGNTIYF
CDR3 DNA: TGTGCCCGGGGCTCTGGAAACACCATATATTTT

clone size: .
J gene: TRBJ1-6
V gene: TRBV18
D gene: .
CDR3 protein: CASSPGTRQDNSPLHF
CDR3 DNA: TGTGCCAGCTCACCCGGGACGAGACAGGATAATTCACCCCTCCACTTT

clone size: once
J gene: TRBJ2-7
V gene: TRBV19
D gene: TRBD1
CDR3 protein: CASSMNRQGAYEQYF
CDR3 DNA: TGTGCCAGTAGTATGAATCGGCAGGGGGCCTACGAGCAGTACTTC

clone size: once
J gene: TRBJ2-2
V gene: TRBV25-1
D gene: TRBD2
CDR3 protein: CASSGGGTGELFF
CDR3 DNA: TGTGCCAGTAGCGGGGGAGGCACCGGGGAGCTGTTTTTT

clone size: .
J gene: TRBJ1-1
V gene: TRBV28
D gene: TRBD1
CDR3 protein: CASTLTTGEGTEAFF
CDR3 DNA: TGTGCCAGCACCCTAACCACAGGGGAGGGGACTGAAGCTTTCTTT

clone size: .
J gene: TRBJ2-7
V gene: TRBV7-6
D gene: TRBD2
CDR3 protein: CASSSGTSGRKTYEQYF
CDR3 DNA: TGTGCCAGCAGCTCCGGGACTAGCGGGAGGAAGACCTACGAGCAGTACTTC

clone size: .
J gene: TRBJ2-7
V gene: TRBV7-2
D gene: .
CDR3 protein: CASSLVLHGIYSYEQYF
CDR3 DNA: TGTGCCAGCAGCTTAGTTCTCCACGGGATATACTCCTACGAGCAGTACTTC

clone size: .
J gene: TRBJ2-7
V gene: TRBV9
D gene: .
CDR3 protein: CASSVKEVPLSEQYF
CDR3 DNA: TGTGCCAGCAGCGTAAAAGAGGTCCCCCTCTCCGAGCAGTACTTC

clone size: .
J gene: TRBJ1-4
V gene: TRBV12-5
D gene: TRBD1
CDR3 protein: CASGLVGTGNEKLFF
CDR3 DNA: TGTGCTAGTGGTTTGGTCGGGACAGGGAATGAAAAACTGTTTTTT

clone size: .
J gene: TRBJ2-2
V gene: TRBV7-6
D gene: TRBD2
CDR3 protein: CASTPGLAAGELFF
CDR3 DNA: TGTGCCAGCACGCCGGGACTAGCGGCCGGGGAGCTGTTTTTT

clone size: .
J gene: TRBJ1-2
V gene: TRBV5-6
D gene: .
CDR3 protein: CASNGADRLEENYGYTF
CDR3 DNA: TGTGCCAGTAACGGGGCGGACAGACTAGAAGAAAACTATGGCTACACCTTC

clone size: once
J gene: TRBJ1-4
V gene: TRBV14
D gene: .
CDR3 protein: CASSPFQGEGEKLFF
CDR3 DNA: TGTGCCAGCAGCCCCTTCCAGGGCGAGGGCGAAAAACTGTTTTTT

clone size: .
J gene: TRBJ1-2
V gene: TRBV27
D gene: .
CDR3 protein: CASSLAGGHGYTF
CDR3 DNA: TGTGCCAGCAGTTTAGCAGGAGGGCATGGCTACACCTTC

clone size: .
J gene: TRBJ1-1
V gene: TRBV14
D gene: TRBD1
CDR3 protein: CASSGGQGATEAFF
CDR3 DNA: TGTGCCAGCAGTGGTGGACAGGGGGCGACTGAAGCTTTCTTT

clone size: .
J gene: TRBJ2-7
V gene: TRBV11-1
D gene: .
CDR3 protein: CASSLGDESYEQYF
CDR3 DNA: TGTGCCAGCAGCTTGGGGGATGAATCCTACGAGCAGTACTTC

clone size: .
J gene: TRBJ2-1
V gene: TRBV27
D gene: .
CDR3 protein: CASSYPGTLYNEQFF
CDR3 DNA: TGTGCCAGCAGTTACCCCGGGACACTTTACAATGAGCAGTTCTTC

clone size: .
J gene: TRBJ2-7
V gene: TRBV2
D gene: .
CDR3 protein: CASSEGRAAAYEQYF
CDR3 DNA: TGTGCCAGCAGTGAAGGCAGGGCAGCAGCCTACGAGCAGTACTTC

clone size: .
J gene: TRBJ2-2
V gene: TRBV6-5
D gene: .
CDR3 protein: CASSYSGGTGELFF
CDR3 DNA: TGTGCCAGCAGTTACTCCGGCGGGACCGGGGAGCTGTTTTTT

clone size: .
J gene: TRBJ2-2
V gene: TRBV4-3
D gene: .
CDR3 protein: CASSPHRETGELFF
CDR3 DNA: TGCGCCAGCAGCCCGCACAGGGAAACCGGGGAGCTGTTTTTT

clone size: .
J gene: TRBJ1-2
V gene: TRBV29-1
D gene: TRBD1
CDR3 protein: CSVDDRGDYGYTF
CDR3 DNA: TGCAGCGTTGATGACAGGGGGGACTATGGCTACACCTTC